This T cell receptor (beta chain) was documented in a study of PD-L1 blockade in urothelial cancer. About the study: Specimens of blood held a median count of roughly 150,000 T cells.

CDR3 length: 16 amino acids. The V gene lost 9 bases and the J gene lost 2 bases, with 21 bases spanning the gap. The germline V gene has CDR1 LNHDA and CDR2 SQIVND (reference sequence). Every PCR was spiked with synthetic TCR analog templates. Sequencing was performed with immunoSEQ multiplex PCR; in TCRdb, only in-frame clones are kept and a portion is missing. The sample has 65,000 to 85,000 clones; less than 95% are singletons. As for time point: peripheral blood 6 weeks after treatment start. Urothelial carcinoma affected the patients, and it was locally advanced or metastatic. This specimen consisted of PBMCs, obtained around atezolizumab (anti-PD-L1) treatment. This rearrangement joins TRBV19 to TRBJ2-3; possible D gene TRBD2, 7 bases. This receptor was obtained from a woman of 80 years or more with urothelial cancer. The DNA of the CDR3 is TGTGCCAGCAAACTGGGGGCGGGAGCGAACACAGATACGCAGTATTTT. Translation: CASKLGAGANTDTQYF.